These T cell receptor beta chains were read from a single sample in a study of blood T cells in healthy people across ages. One entry per CDR3 protein, called by TCRdb with MiXCR from the 5' RACE reads. In the table there are about 830,000 distinct CDR3 sequences, more than 45% of which are singletons. Sequenced material: blood. The receptors derive from a man aged 30-40 years in good health. Both conserved end residues are part of each CDR3. The order of the fields is D gene, V gene, clone size, J gene, CDR3 DNA, CDR3 protein. D genes are given only for firm matches. A clone size is listed for some rows: how often the clone was seen (once, few, many), or a class if it is expanded.

d_call: TRBD1; v_call: TRBV7-8; clone_size: -; j_call: TRBJ1-2; cdr3_nt: TGTGCCAGCAGCCTGGGACAGGGTGAGGATTATGGCTACACCTTC; cdr3_aa: CASSLGQGEDYGYTF
d_call: TRBD2; v_call: TRBV7-2; clone_size: -; j_call: TRBJ2-5; cdr3_nt: TGTGCCAGCAGCTTAGACGTAACTAGCGGGGGGGTACCTGAGCAGTACTTC; cdr3_aa: CASSLDVTSGGVPEQYF
d_call: TRBD1; v_call: TRBV6-2/TRBV6-3; clone_size: once; j_call: TRBJ2-7; cdr3_nt: TGTGCCAGCAGTTACTCGATTACAGGGGGCTACGAGCAGTACTTC; cdr3_aa: CASSYSITGGYEQYF
d_call: -; v_call: TRBV28; clone_size: -; j_call: TRBJ2-1; cdr3_nt: TGTGCCAGTTTCCAGGGTCTCAATGAGCAGTTCTTC; cdr3_aa: CASFQGLNEQFF
d_call: -; v_call: TRBV20-1; clone_size: -; j_call: TRBJ2-1; cdr3_nt: TGCAGTGCGGGGAGGCGCGGTGAGGATGAGCAGTTCTTC; cdr3_aa: CSAGRRGEDEQFF
d_call: -; v_call: TRBV3-1; clone_size: -; j_call: TRBJ2-4; cdr3_nt: TGTGCCAGCGGCCAAGATCCCGGACCCAGGGCCCAGTACTTC; cdr3_aa: CASGQDPGPRAQYF
d_call: TRBD2; v_call: TRBV6-5; clone_size: few; j_call: TRBJ2-3; cdr3_nt: TGTGCCAGCAGTTACTCGATCCTAGCGGGGACAGATACGCAGTATTTT; cdr3_aa: CASSYSILAGTDTQYF
d_call: -; v_call: TRBV7-9; clone_size: few; j_call: TRBJ1-6; cdr3_nt: TGTGCCAGCAGCTTACAGGATTGGGGAGGGCGACGTTCACCCCTCCACTTT; cdr3_aa: CASSLQDWGGRRSPLHF
d_call: -; v_call: TRBV20-1; clone_size: few; j_call: TRBJ2-1; cdr3_nt: TGCAGTGCTGGGGGCCCTAAGGGGCAGTTCTTC; cdr3_aa: CSAGGPKGQFF
d_call: TRBD2; v_call: TRBV20-1; clone_size: few; j_call: TRBJ2-3; cdr3_nt: TGCAGTGCTCCTCTCCGGACTAGCGGGAACACAGATACGCAGTATTTT; cdr3_aa: CSAPLRTSGNTDTQYF
d_call: -; v_call: TRBV25-1; clone_size: -; j_call: TRBJ1-1; cdr3_nt: TGTGCCAGCAGTGGCCGGGACCTCCGTGGTGGTTTCTTT; cdr3_aa: CASSGRDLRGGFF
d_call: TRBD2; v_call: TRBV12-3/TRBV12-4; clone_size: many; j_call: TRBJ2-7; cdr3_nt: TGTGCCAGCAGTTTGACAGTAGGACTAGCGTACTTC; cdr3_aa: CASSLTVGLAYF
d_call: -; v_call: TRBV20-1; clone_size: -; j_call: TRBJ1-2; cdr3_nt: TGCAGTGCGGCGCTGAGGGGTGACTATGGCTACACCTTC; cdr3_aa: CSAALRGDYGYTF
d_call: TRBD2; v_call: TRBV11-2; clone_size: -; j_call: TRBJ2-1; cdr3_nt: TGTGCCAGCAGCCAACAGCGGGGGGGACCCTACGAGCAGTTCTTC; cdr3_aa: CASSQQRGGPYEQFF
d_call: TRBD2; v_call: TRBV20-1; clone_size: -; j_call: TRBJ2-7; cdr3_nt: TGCAGTGCTAGAGGCCCTAGCGGGAGGGCGGTCTACGAGCAGTACTTC; cdr3_aa: CSARGPSGRAVYEQYF
d_call: -; v_call: TRBV5-1; clone_size: -; j_call: TRBJ2-5; cdr3_nt: TGCGCCAGCAGACTAGGACCCACTGGGGAGACCCAGTACTTC; cdr3_aa: CASRLGPTGETQYF
d_call: -; v_call: TRBV29-1; clone_size: few; j_call: TRBJ2-1; cdr3_nt: TGCAGCGTTGAGTGGCTGGCTTTGAACGATGAGCAGTTCTTC; cdr3_aa: CSVEWLALNDEQFF
d_call: -; v_call: TRBV6-5; clone_size: few; j_call: TRBJ2-3; cdr3_nt: TGTGCCAGCAACCCCAGTTCTCCTAGCACAGATACGCAGTATTTT; cdr3_aa: CASNPSSPSTDTQYF
d_call: TRBD1; v_call: TRBV6-5; clone_size: -; j_call: TRBJ2-7; cdr3_nt: TGTGCCAGCCTGGGGACAGGGGTCTACGAGCAGTACTTC; cdr3_aa: CASLGTGVYEQYF
d_call: -; v_call: TRBV4-2; clone_size: -; j_call: TRBJ1-1; cdr3_nt: TGTGCCAGCAGCCAAGCCCAACAGTTAAACACTGAAGCTTTCTTT; cdr3_aa: CASSQAQQLNTEAFF
d_call: -; v_call: TRBV19; clone_size: -; j_call: TRBJ2-3; cdr3_nt: TGTGCCAGCAGTGCGACCCGCCGGGCAGATACGCAGTATTTT; cdr3_aa: CASSATRRADTQYF
d_call: -; v_call: TRBV5-1; clone_size: -; j_call: TRBJ2-7; cdr3_nt: TGCGCCAGCAGCTTACTAGGGTTCTCCCACGAGCAGTACTTC; cdr3_aa: CASSLLGFSHEQYF
d_call: TRBD1; v_call: TRBV6-2/TRBV6-3; clone_size: -; j_call: TRBJ1-2; cdr3_nt: TGTGCCAGCAGGCTGACAGGGGTTGGCTACACCTTC; cdr3_aa: CASRLTGVGYTF
d_call: -; v_call: TRBV4-2; clone_size: -; j_call: TRBJ2-6; cdr3_nt: TGTGCCAGCAGCCAAGAAGGGTCCTCTGGGGCCAACGTCCTGACTTTC; cdr3_aa: CASSQEGSSGANVLTF
d_call: -; v_call: TRBV28; clone_size: -; j_call: TRBJ1-1; cdr3_nt: TGTGCCAGCATCGTACCGGGCAGATTGAACACTGAAGCTTTCTTT; cdr3_aa: CASIVPGRLNTEAFF
d_call: TRBD1; v_call: TRBV4-3; clone_size: -; j_call: TRBJ2-1; cdr3_nt: TGCGCCAGCAGCCAGACACTTCCGGGACAGGGGATCAATGAGCAGTTCTTC; cdr3_aa: CASSQTLPGQGINEQFF
d_call: -; v_call: TRBV3-1; clone_size: -; j_call: TRBJ1-2; cdr3_nt: TGTGCCAGCAGCCAAGGCGGAATTCGGCAAGGGAACAGCTATGGCTACACCTTC; cdr3_aa: CASSQGGIRQGNSYGYTF
d_call: -; v_call: TRBV7-9; clone_size: -; j_call: TRBJ2-7; cdr3_nt: TGTGCCAGCAGCCACCACGGTCAGTACTTCCAAAAGGCCGCCTACGAGCAGTACTTC; cdr3_aa: CASSHHGQYFQKAAYEQYF
d_call: TRBD1; v_call: TRBV27; clone_size: -; j_call: TRBJ1-4; cdr3_nt: TGTGCCAGCAGGCGGGGGGGGACAGGCTCTGAAAAACTGTTTTTT; cdr3_aa: CASRRGGTGSEKLFF
d_call: TRBD2; v_call: TRBV28; clone_size: -; j_call: TRBJ2-7; cdr3_nt: TGTGCCAGCAGTCCACCCAGTGCGGGCGGGAGGACCGAGCAGTACTTC; cdr3_aa: CASSPPSAGGRTEQYF
d_call: -; v_call: TRBV4-2; clone_size: once; j_call: TRBJ2-7; cdr3_nt: TGTGCCAGCAGCCACGCCTCCGTCCGGGACTCATTTTACGAGCAGTACTTC; cdr3_aa: CASSHASVRDSFYEQYF
d_call: -; v_call: TRBV11-2; clone_size: -; j_call: TRBJ2-7; cdr3_nt: TGTGCCAGCAGCCGGGAGATCTCTTCCTACGAGCAGTACTTC; cdr3_aa: CASSREISSYEQYF
d_call: -; v_call: TRBV7-9; clone_size: many; j_call: TRBJ2-5; cdr3_nt: TGTGCCAGCAGCACGGGCCCCGAGACCCAGTACTTC; cdr3_aa: CASSTGPETQYF
d_call: -; v_call: TRBV6-2/TRBV6-3; clone_size: -; j_call: TRBJ2-7; cdr3_nt: TGTGCCAGCAGTAACGGGGGACAGACCTACGAGCAGTACTTC; cdr3_aa: CASSNGGQTYEQYF
d_call: -; v_call: TRBV7-2; clone_size: -; j_call: TRBJ1-5; cdr3_nt: TGTGCCAGCAGCTTAGGGTGGTCGCAGCCCCAGCATTTT; cdr3_aa: CASSLGWSQPQHF
d_call: -; v_call: TRBV20-1; clone_size: -; j_call: TRBJ2-5; cdr3_nt: TGCAGTGCTAGAGATGTCCTGCGGTTCCAAGAGACCCAGTACTTC; cdr3_aa: CSARDVLRFQETQYF
d_call: -; v_call: TRBV7-2; clone_size: many; j_call: TRBJ2-7; cdr3_nt: TGTGCCAGCAGCTTAGAGGCGGGTGTCTACGAGCAGTACTTC; cdr3_aa: CASSLEAGVYEQYF
d_call: -; v_call: TRBV2; clone_size: -; j_call: TRBJ1-5; cdr3_nt: TGTGCCAGCTCCGAGACTGGGAATCAGCCCCAGCATTTT; cdr3_aa: CASSETGNQPQHF
d_call: -; v_call: TRBV3-1; clone_size: -; j_call: TRBJ1-1; cdr3_nt: TGTGCCAGCAGCCAAGCACGCACTGAAGCTTTCTTT; cdr3_aa: CASSQARTEAFF
d_call: -; v_call: TRBV2; clone_size: -; j_call: TRBJ1-5; cdr3_nt: TGTGCCAGCAGTGCAGCCGATCAGCCCCAGCATTTT; cdr3_aa: CASSAADQPQHF
d_call: -; v_call: TRBV7-9; clone_size: -; j_call: TRBJ1-2; cdr3_nt: TGTGCCAGCAGCTTACAGTCAGGTCGCGGGTTCTATGGCTACACCTTC; cdr3_aa: CASSLQSGRGFYGYTF
d_call: -; v_call: TRBV7-2; clone_size: -; j_call: TRBJ2-7; cdr3_nt: TGTGCCAGCAGCTCGGGACTTCTTGCCTACGAGCAGTACTTC; cdr3_aa: CASSSGLLAYEQYF
d_call: TRBD1; v_call: TRBV7-4; clone_size: -; j_call: TRBJ2-7; cdr3_nt: TGTGCCAGCAGCGGCCGGGACAGCTCCTACGAGCAGTACTTC; cdr3_aa: CASSGRDSSYEQYF
d_call: TRBD2; v_call: TRBV24-1; clone_size: -; j_call: TRBJ2-7; cdr3_nt: TGTGCCACCAGTGATTTGGGGACTAGCGGGAGGGGTGAGCAGTACTTC; cdr3_aa: CATSDLGTSGRGEQYF
d_call: -; v_call: TRBV7-2; clone_size: -; j_call: TRBJ1-2; cdr3_nt: TGTGCCAGCAGCTTAACAGCGCCTTATGGCTACACCTTC; cdr3_aa: CASSLTAPYGYTF
d_call: TRBD2; v_call: TRBV25-1; clone_size: -; j_call: TRBJ2-7; cdr3_nt: TGTGCCAGCAGTGAAGGGGGGACTAGCGGGAGTTACGAGCAGTACTTC; cdr3_aa: CASSEGGTSGSYEQYF
d_call: -; v_call: TRBV7-2; clone_size: -; j_call: TRBJ1-4; cdr3_nt: TGTGCCAGCGGACCGGACGGTGCAACTAATGAAAAACTGTTTTTT; cdr3_aa: CASGPDGATNEKLFF
d_call: TRBD1; v_call: TRBV4-3; clone_size: -; j_call: TRBJ1-2; cdr3_nt: TGCGCCAGCAGCTTCGGGACAGGGGAGAAGTATGGCTACACCTTC; cdr3_aa: CASSFGTGEKYGYTF